The 18 T cell receptor beta chains below all came from one sample that was sequenced in a study of response to subunit inactivated influenza vaccine. TCRdb re-derived calls from the RT-PCR reads in MiXCR, one entry per CDR3 protein. Among approximately 500,000 distinct CDR3 sequences listed, roughly 13% were seen once. The sequenced sample was PBMCs from blood, obtained roughly 45 days after vaccination. All receptors derive from a man aged 50 to 60 who received an inactivated influenza vaccine.

This clonotype was seen a few times. The rearrangement joins TRBV5-1 to TRBJ2-7, with 7 bases fitting TRBD2. J was trimmed by 2 bases and V by 0 bases; bases with no gene match: 2. CDR3 length: 14 amino acids. CDR1 and CDR2 from the germline V gene are SGHRS and YFSETQ. The CDR3 DNA follows: TGCGCCAGCAGCTTGGGGACTAGGACCTACGAGCAGTACTTC. Translating it yields CASSLGTRTYEQYF.

At least ten counts were recorded for this clonotype. The J gene is TRBJ2-1, the V gene TRBV9; 9 bases match TRBD1. With V trimmed by 0 bases and J by 4 bases, 2 bases remained unmatched. Germline CDR1 SGDLS, CDR2 YYNGEE. CDR3 size: 15 residues. CDR3 amino acids: CASSVATGGYNEQFF. CDR3 DNA: TGTGCCAGCAGCGTAGCGACAGGGGGGTACAATGAGCAGTTCTTC. The whole variable domain, remainder taken from reference TRBV9 and TRBJ2-1, is DSGVTQTPKHLITATGQRVTLRCSPRSGDLSVYWYQQSLDQGLQFLIQYYNGEERAKGNILERFSAQQFPDLHSELNLSSLELGDSALYFCASSVATGGYNEQFFGPGTRLTVL.

This clonotype occurred many times. The chain combines TRBV6-1 with TRBJ2-5, with D perhaps matching TRBD1 (5 bases). The germline gives CDR1 MNHNS, CDR2 SASEGT. The CDR3 is made up of 13 amino acids. V gave up 6 bases and J gave up 5 bases, with 13 bases separating them. CDR3 nucleotide sequence: TGTGCCAGCAGGGGATCAGGGCGGGAGACCCAGTACTTC. It encodes CASRGSGRETQYF.

In regard to this clonotype: At one end the junction does not follow the germline gene, possibly because of a read error. V is TRBV12-3 or TRBV12-4 and J is TRBJ2-3, with TRBD2 matching over 7 bases. The CDR3 consists of 18 residues. The CDR3 DNA reads TGTGCCCGCAGTTTAGGTGGGAGGGCCCTCTTGACTTCAGATACGCAGTATTTT. The encoded protein is CARSLGGRALLTSDTQYF.

This clonotype was recorded a few times. The chain employs TRBV20-1 and TRBJ2-5, with D perhaps matching TRBD1 or TRBD2 (5 bases each). The V end lost 5 bases, the J end lost 5 bases, and 15 bases lay between the germline ends. Per germline, CDR1 DFQATT and CDR2 SNEGSKA (reference sequence). The CDR3 covers 13 residues. CDR3 sequence: CSALSRGGETQYF. In nucleotides, the CDR3 is TGCAGTGCTCTGTCGAGGGGCGGGGAGACCCAGTACTTC.

V usage is TRBV4-3 and J usage is TRBJ2-1, with 12 bases fitting TRBD2. Per germline, CDR1 LGHNA and CDR2 YSLEER. V lost 5 bases, J lost 3 bases, and 8 bases stayed unmatched. The CDR3 is made up of 17 amino acids. In nucleotides, the CDR3 is TGCGCCAGCAGCGACCGGACTAGCGGGGTGGGCTACAATGAGCAGTTCTTC. It encodes CASSDRTSGVGYNEQFF.

This clonotype was observed many times. V gene TRBV29-1 combines with J gene TRBJ2-7, with D possibly being TRBD1 (8 bases). Trimming cost V 4 bases and J 3 bases, with 13 bases left between them. Germline CDR1 SQVTM, CDR2 ANQGSEA. The CDR3 contains 13 residues. The CDR3 spells CSVVTGGGYEQYF. CDR3 nucleotide sequence: TGCAGCGTTGTAACAGGGGGGGGCTACGAGCAGTACTTC.

By share, this clonotype ranks as hyperexpanded. The chain combines TRBV6-2 or TRBV6-3 with TRBJ2-7; D remains unclear. Germline assignment: CDR1 MNHEY and CDR2 SVGEGT. V was pared by 5 bases and J by 7 bases, with 12 bases between. The CDR3 length is 12 residues. CDR3 region: CASSPNIGEQYF. The DNA for the CDR3 is TGTGCCAGCAGTCCAAACATCGGGGAGCAGTACTTC.

The V and J genes are TRBV4-3 and TRBJ1-2; D is undetermined. Trimming stripped 1 base from V and 4 bases from J, with 7 bases between. Germline CDR1 is LGHNA and CDR2 is YSLEER. The CDR3 has 13 amino acids. CDR3 loop: CASSQAGSYGYTF. CDR3 nucleotides: TGCGCCAGCAGCCAAGCCGGCAGCTATGGCTACACCTTC.

V and J are TRBV28 and TRBJ1-1; 7 nucleotides line up with TRBD1. The CDR3 has 11 residues. The germline gives CDR1 MDHEN, CDR2 SYDVKM. The V gene end was trimmed by 11 bases and the J gene end by 6 bases; junction bases not matched to a gene: 6. CDR3 nucleotide sequence: TGTGCCGTTTACAGGGGCGCTGAAGCTTTCTTT. This translates into CAVYRGAEAFF.

This clonotype was counted only a few times. The chain carries TRBV7-2 and TRBJ2-2; D gene ambiguous. The CDR3 extends over 13 amino acids. V shed 5 bases and J shed 2 bases, with 6 bases lying between them. Germline-derived CDR1 and CDR2 are SGHTA and FQGNSA. CDR3 region: CASSPINTGELFF. The CDR3 DNA reads TGTGCCAGCAGCCCGATTAACACCGGGGAGCTGTTTTTT.

This clonotype has a count of ten or more. V gene TRBV29-1 combines with J gene TRBJ2-5; 7 bases are shared with TRBD1. J gave up 3 bases and V 7 bases, and 8 bases lay outside the gene matches. CDR1 SQVTM and CDR2 ANQGSEA come from the germline V gene. This CDR3 is built from 13 residues. The CDR3 DNA sequence: TGCAGCGGGTCCACAGGGGCGAAAGAGACCCAGTACTTC. It encodes CSGSTGAKETQYF.

V usage is TRBV7-2 and J usage is TRBJ2-7; 7 bases are shared with TRBD1. The CDR3 sequence is 15 residues long. The junction had 10 bases not matched to a gene; V was cut back by 4 bases and J by 4 bases. Germline-derived CDR1 and CDR2 are SGHTA and FQGNSA. CDR3 protein: CASSSSQGVSYEQYF. The DNA for the CDR3 is TGTGCCAGCAGCTCCTCCCAGGGGGTTAGTTACGAGCAGTACTTC.

The chain employs TRBV4-1 and TRBJ2-1, with 10 bases aligning to TRBD2. Looked up from germline, CDR1 is MGHRA and CDR2 is YSYEKL. V dropped 2 bases and J dropped 4; count of bases not matched to a gene: 11. The CDR3 covers 18 residues. The CDR3, as DNA: TGCGCCAGCAGCCAATTTATGATCGGACTAGCGGAGTACAATGAGCAGTTCTTC. Translation gives CASSQFMIGLAEYNEQFF.

The J gene is TRBJ2-5, the V gene TRBV4-2, with TRBD2 as a possible D gene (6 bases). Trimming cost V 4 bases and J 4 bases, with 16 bases left between them. The CDR3 spans 15 residues. Germline V gene data show CDR1 as LGHNA and CDR2 as YNFKEQ. CDR3 residues: CASSPQFGSTETQYF. The CDR3 DNA follows: TGTGCCAGCAGCCCGCAGTTCGGGAGCACAGAGACCCAGTACTTC.

This clonotype has at least ten counts. This sequence joins TRBV29-1 and TRBJ1-1; no reliable D call. The germline V gene encodes CDR1 SQVTM and CDR2 ANQGSEA. The germline V and J ends were trimmed by 5 bases and 2 bases, with 3 bases remaining between them. This CDR3 has 10 residues. This CDR3 reads CSVRNTEAFF. The CDR3, as DNA: TGCAGCGTTAGAAACACTGAAGCTTTCTTT.

V usage is TRBV5-1 and J usage is TRBJ2-2; tentatively, D is TRBD2 (6 bases). In germline, CDR1 is SGHRS, CDR2 YFSETQ. The length of the CDR3 is 15 residues. V lost 5 bases and J lost 0, with 11 bases in between. CDR3 region: CASRTSSSNTGELFF. In DNA, the CDR3 is TGCGCCAGCAGAACTAGCTCATCGAACACCGGGGAGCTGTTTTTT. The complete variable domain, with remaining parts taken from reference TRBV5-1 and TRBJ2-2, reads KAGVTQTPRYLIKTRGQQVTLSCSPISGHRSVSWYQQTPGQGLQFLFEYFSETQRNKGNFPGRFSGRQFSNSRSEMNVSTLELGDSALYLCASRTSSSNTGELFFGEGSRLTVL.

This chain connects TRBV27 to TRBJ1-1; tentatively, D is TRBD1 (5 bases). Trimming removed 7 bases at V and 9 bases at J, with 15 bases between. This CDR3 is 12 amino acids long. Germline CDR1 MNHEY, CDR2 SMNVEV (reference sequence). This chain's CDR3 is CASTNKVGQAFF. For the CDR3, the DNA is TGTGCCAGCACCAATAAGGTGGGGCAAGCTTTCTTT.